The 19 T cell receptor beta chains below come from one sample, sequenced in a study of T cell responses to AZD1222 COVID-19 vaccine. Profiled with immunoSEQ multiplex PCR; TCRdb holds only in-frame clones, not every one. The sample includes about 180,000 clones, 90% to 95% of them seen just once. Material: peripheral blood, obtained 28 days after the second AZD1222 dose. Receptors originate from an adult who received the AZD1222 COVID-19 vaccine.

The chain is built from TRBV7-3 and TRBJ1-2; D possibly corresponds to TRBD1 (6 bases). The CDR3 consists of 16 residues. Germline CDR1 and CDR2: SGHTA and FQGTGA. V dropped 1 base and J dropped 4 bases, with 16 bases sitting between them. The CDR3 spells CASSLIASLTGYGYTF. DNA of the CDR3: TGTGCCAGCAGCTTAATAGCTTCTTTGACAGGCTATGGCTACACCTTC.

The count of this clone is one. V and J are TRBV7-8 and TRBJ1-2, with D maybe TRBD1 (5 bases). This CDR3 has 18 amino acids. Per the germline V gene, CDR1 is SGHVS and CDR2 is FQNEAQ. V lost 4 bases and J 8 bases, leaving 29 bases between the germline ends. The CDR3 sequence is CASSSPSYWGSIFGGYTF. CDR3 nucleotide sequence: TGTGCCAGCAGCTCACCCTCTTACTGGGGCAGTATTTTTGGCGGCTACACCTTC. Looking up the rest from reference TRBV7-8 and TRBJ1-2 gives the full variable domain: GAGVSQSPRYKVAKRGQDVALRCDPISGHVSLFWYQQALGQGPEFLTYFQNEAQLDKSGLPSDRFFAERPEGSVSTLKIQRTQQEDSAVYLCASSSPSYWGSIFGGYTFGSGTRLTVV.

V is TRBV5-8 and J is TRBJ1-5; no firm D call. V lost 1 base, J lost 3 bases, and 17 bases lay in between. Germline V CDR1 and CDR2: SGHTS, YDEGEE. The CDR3 runs to 17 residues. For the CDR3, the DNA is TGTGCCAGCAGCTTGATGGGCAGCCTAATCTCCAATCAGCCCCAGCATTTT. This sequence encodes CASSLMGSLISNQPQHF.

This chain joins TRBV5-4 and TRBJ1-1, with unresolved D. Germline CDR1 reads SGHNT; CDR2 reads YYREEE (reference sequence). The V gene lost 0 bases and the J gene lost 0 bases, with 6 bases spanning the gap. The CDR3 spans 14 residues. CDR3 DNA sequence: TGTGCCAGCAGCTTGGTTACGGTGAACACTGAAGCTTTCTTT. Protein sequence: CASSLVTVNTEAFF.

The gene calls are TRBV14 and TRBJ2-1; D remains ambiguous. V was trimmed by 4 bases and J by 7 bases, leaving 8 bases between them. This CDR3 has 12 amino acids. Germline CDR1 reads SGHDN; CDR2 reads FVKESK. CDR3 in DNA: TGTGCCAGCAGCCGACGTAGGAATGAGCAGTTCTTC. Translation gives CASSRRRNEQFF.

This chain uses TRBV4-2 with TRBJ2-7; 14 positions match TRBD2. Trimming cost V 3 bases and J 6 bases; bases outside gene matches: 13. CDR1 LGHNA and CDR2 YNFKEQ come from the germline V gene. The CDR3 consists of 18 residues. The DNA for the CDR3 is TGTGCCAGCAGCCATGGACTAGCGGGAGGATTAATGGGTTCCGAGCAGTACTTC. As protein: CASSHGLAGGLMGSEQYF.

V usage is TRBV11-3 and J usage is TRBJ2-7; D possibly matches TRBD1 or TRBD2 (5 bases each). The V end was cut by 5 bases, the J end by 5 bases, with 19 bases between. CDR3 size: 15 residues. In germline, CDR1 is SGHNT, CDR2 YENEEA. CDR3 loop: CASSARRGTADEQYF. The CDR3 DNA follows: TGTGCCAGCAGCGCACGCCGTGGGACGGCGGACGAGCAGTACTTC.

The gene calls are TRBV28 and TRBJ2-1; 9 nucleotides match TRBD2. The germline V gene has CDR1 MDHEN and CDR2 SYDVKM. The CDR3 is made up of 15 amino acids. V dropped 5 bases and J dropped 4; count of bases not matched to a gene: 6. CDR3 coding DNA: TGTGCCAGCAGTCTAGCGGGAAGATTATACAATGAGCAGTTCTTC. Its translation is CASSLAGRLYNEQFF.

This clone is a singleton in its sample. CDR3 sequence (DNA): TGTGCCAGCAGCTTGTATGACCGATCGAACACTGAAGCTTTCTTT. It translates to CASSLYDRSNTEAFF. This chain connects TRBV5-6 to TRBJ1-1; unclear D gene. This CDR3 comprises 15 residues. CDR1 is SGHDT and CDR2 is YYEEEE in the germline V gene. The V end was cut by 1 base, the J end by 1 base, with 11 bases between.

The rearrangement joins TRBV18 to TRBJ1-1; 8 bases are a match to TRBD1. CDR1 is KGHSH, CDR2 LQKENI, per germline. After removal of 3 bases from V and 1 base from J, the junction contained 4 bases not matched to a gene. This CDR3 is built from 15 residues. The CDR3 loop reads CASSPRGQGNTEAFF. CDR3 nucleotides: TGTGCCAGCTCACCTCGAGGACAGGGGAACACTGAAGCTTTCTTT.

V usage is TRBV6-6 and J usage is TRBJ2-1; D remains ambiguous. Trimming took off 5 bases at V and 6 bases at J, with 5 bases between the two ends. CDR3 length: 11 amino acids. Per the germline V gene, CDR1 is MNHNY and CDR2 is SVGAGI (reference sequence). The chain's CDR3 is CASSPRNEQFF. The CDR3 DNA follows: TGTGCCAGCAGTCCGCGCAATGAGCAGTTCTTC.

This chain connects TRBV18 to TRBJ2-7; 7 bases match TRBD1. The CDR3 totals 13 residues. Losses at the gene ends were 4 bases for V and 6 bases for J; bases not matched to a gene: 6. Germline-derived CDR1 and CDR2 are KGHSH and LQKENI. The CDR3 nucleotides read TGTGCCAGCTCACAAAACGACAGGGTCGAGCAGTACTTC. The encoded protein is CASSQNDRVEQYF.

The V and J genes are TRBV6-4 and TRBJ2-1; possible D gene TRBD2, 6 bases. The CDR3 sequence is 13 residues long. Trimming cost V 4 bases and J 4 bases, with 8 bases left between them. Germline V gives CDR1 MRHNA, CDR2 SNTAGT. The CDR3 DNA is TGTGCCAGCAGTGGCGGGGAGTACAATGAGCAGTTCTTC. This gives the protein CASSGGEYNEQFF.

V and J are TRBV12-5 and TRBJ2-3, with TRBD2 matching 8 bases. Per the germline V gene, CDR1 is LGHNT and CDR2 is FRNRAP. V was clipped by 1 base and J by 6 bases; unmatched bases: 3. This CDR3 comprises 14 residues. CDR3 loop: CASGLDGRVDTQYF. The CDR3 coding sequence is TGTGCTAGTGGTTTGGACGGGAGGGTCGATACGCAGTATTTT.

CDR3 nucleotides: TGTGCCAGCAGTGCAGAGACTAGCGGGAGGGCGGATGAGCAGTTCTTC. Protein product: CASSAETSGRADEQFF. J is TRBJ2-1 and V is TRBV9, with 14 bases lining up with TRBD2. In germline, CDR1 is SGDLS, CDR2 YYNGEE. The J segment lost 8 bases and the V segment lost 5 bases, leaving 9 bases of the junction unmatched. This CDR3 is 16 amino acids long.

This chain uses TRBV27 with TRBJ1-4; D remains ambiguous. Trimming left V 1 base short and J 0 bases short, with 9 bases between. The germline V gene encodes CDR1 MNHEY and CDR2 SMNVEV (reference sequence). The CDR3 spans 16 residues. The CDR3 DNA reads TGTGCCAGCAGTTTATTCCCACTTGCAACTAATGAAAAACTGTTTTTT. Translated: CASSLFPLATNEKLFF.

This clone was observed a single time. The chain combines TRBV6-2 or TRBV6-3 with TRBJ2-1; tentatively, D is TRBD1 (6 bases). This CDR3 comprises 16 residues. The V and J ends lost 0 bases and 4 bases respectively, with 13 bases between them. The germline V gene has CDR1 MNHEY and CDR2 SVGEGT. CDR3 DNA sequence: TGTGCCAGCAGTTACTCGATCAGGGGCCTTTACAATGAGCAGTTCTTC. Protein product: CASSYSIRGLYNEQFF.

The chain is built from TRBV6-5 and TRBJ1-5; D not resolved. This CDR3 is 15 amino acids long. The germline V and J ends were trimmed by 6 bases and 2 bases, with 14 bases remaining between them. In germline, CDR1 is MNHEY, CDR2 SVGAGI. This CDR3 is CASSLGTVGNQPQHF. The CDR3 DNA is TGTGCCAGCAGCTTGGGAACAGTTGGCAATCAGCCCCAGCATTTT.

V gene TRBV11-2 combines with J gene TRBJ1-2; unclear D gene. The germline V and J ends were trimmed by 5 bases and 0 bases, with 13 bases remaining between them. Germline loops: CDR1 SGHAT, CDR2 FQNNGV. The CDR3 extends over 15 amino acids. Here the CDR3 DNA reads TGTGCCAGCAGCCCCCGGAGATCCACTAACTATGGCTACACCTTC. It is translated as CASSPRRSTNYGYTF.